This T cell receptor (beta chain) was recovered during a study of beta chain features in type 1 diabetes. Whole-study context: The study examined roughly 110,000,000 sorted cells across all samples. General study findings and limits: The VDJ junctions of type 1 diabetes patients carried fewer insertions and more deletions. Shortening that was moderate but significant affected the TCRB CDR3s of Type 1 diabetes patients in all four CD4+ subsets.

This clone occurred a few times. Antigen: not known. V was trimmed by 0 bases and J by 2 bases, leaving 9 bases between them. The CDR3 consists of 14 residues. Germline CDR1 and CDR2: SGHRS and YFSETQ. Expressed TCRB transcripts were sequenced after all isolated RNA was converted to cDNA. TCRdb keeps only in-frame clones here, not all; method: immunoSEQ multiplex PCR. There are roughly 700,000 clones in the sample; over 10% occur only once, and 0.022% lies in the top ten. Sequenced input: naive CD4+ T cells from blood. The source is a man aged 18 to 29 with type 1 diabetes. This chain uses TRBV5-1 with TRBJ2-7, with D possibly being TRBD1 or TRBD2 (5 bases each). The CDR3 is CASSLDTGPYEQYF. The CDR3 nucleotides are TGCGCCAGCAGCTTGGATACGGGACCCTACGAGCAGTACTTC.